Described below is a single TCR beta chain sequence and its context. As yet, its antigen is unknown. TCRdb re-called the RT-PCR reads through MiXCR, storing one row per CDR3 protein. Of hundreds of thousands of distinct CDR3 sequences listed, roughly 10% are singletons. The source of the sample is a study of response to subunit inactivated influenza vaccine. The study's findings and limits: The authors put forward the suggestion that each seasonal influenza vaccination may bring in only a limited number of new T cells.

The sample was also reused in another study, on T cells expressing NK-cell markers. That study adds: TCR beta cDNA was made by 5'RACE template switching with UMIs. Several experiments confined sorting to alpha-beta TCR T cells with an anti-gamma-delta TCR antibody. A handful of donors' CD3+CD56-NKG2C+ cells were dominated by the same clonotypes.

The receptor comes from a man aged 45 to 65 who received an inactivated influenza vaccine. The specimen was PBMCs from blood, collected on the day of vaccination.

CDR3 DNA: TGTGCCAGCAGCGTAGACGGGGGAGAGGGCACAGATACGCAGTATTTT. Its protein is CASSVDGGEGTDTQYF. The chain joins TRBV9 to TRBJ2-3; D perhaps matches TRBD2 (6 bases). Between the trimmed V and J ends, which lost 0 bases and 1 base, there was a span of 12 bases. This CDR3 has 16 residues. CDR1 is SGDLS, CDR2 YYNGEE, per germline.